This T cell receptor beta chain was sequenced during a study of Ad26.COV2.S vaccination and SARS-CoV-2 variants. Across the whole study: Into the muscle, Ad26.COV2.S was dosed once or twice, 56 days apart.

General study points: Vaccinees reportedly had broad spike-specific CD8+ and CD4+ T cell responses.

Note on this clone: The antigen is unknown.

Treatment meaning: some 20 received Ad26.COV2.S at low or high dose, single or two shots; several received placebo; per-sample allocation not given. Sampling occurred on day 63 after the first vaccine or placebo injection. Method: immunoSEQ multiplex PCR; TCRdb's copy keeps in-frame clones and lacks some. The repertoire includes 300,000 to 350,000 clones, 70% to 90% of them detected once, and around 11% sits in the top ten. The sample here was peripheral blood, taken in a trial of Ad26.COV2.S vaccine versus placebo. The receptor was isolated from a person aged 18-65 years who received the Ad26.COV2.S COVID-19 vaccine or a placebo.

CDR3 residues: CASSLELAEPLDTQYF. In nucleotides, the CDR3 is TGTGCCAGCAGCTTAGAACTAGCGGAACCCTTGGATACGCAGTATTTT. The genes are TRBV7-2 and TRBJ2-3; TRBD2 aligns across 8 bases. This CDR3 region has 16 residues. CDR1 SGHTA and CDR2 FQGNSA come from the germline V gene. V trimming: 1 base; J trimming: 6 bases; junction bases outside the gene matches: 9.